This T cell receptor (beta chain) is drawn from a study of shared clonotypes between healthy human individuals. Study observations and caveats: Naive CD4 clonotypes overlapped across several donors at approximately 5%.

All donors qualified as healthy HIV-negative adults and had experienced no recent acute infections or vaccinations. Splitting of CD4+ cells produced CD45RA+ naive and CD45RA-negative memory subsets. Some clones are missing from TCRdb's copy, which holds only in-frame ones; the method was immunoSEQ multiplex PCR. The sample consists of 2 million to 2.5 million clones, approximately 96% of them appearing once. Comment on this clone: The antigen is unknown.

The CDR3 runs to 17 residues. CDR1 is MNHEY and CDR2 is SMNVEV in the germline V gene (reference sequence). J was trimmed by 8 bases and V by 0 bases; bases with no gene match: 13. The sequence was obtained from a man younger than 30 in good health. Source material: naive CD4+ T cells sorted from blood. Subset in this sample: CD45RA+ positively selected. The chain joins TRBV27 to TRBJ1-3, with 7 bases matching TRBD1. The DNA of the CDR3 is TGTGCCAGCAGTTTATCGAAGACGACAGGGAGCCGGGACACCATATATTTT. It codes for CASSLSKTTGSRDTIYF.